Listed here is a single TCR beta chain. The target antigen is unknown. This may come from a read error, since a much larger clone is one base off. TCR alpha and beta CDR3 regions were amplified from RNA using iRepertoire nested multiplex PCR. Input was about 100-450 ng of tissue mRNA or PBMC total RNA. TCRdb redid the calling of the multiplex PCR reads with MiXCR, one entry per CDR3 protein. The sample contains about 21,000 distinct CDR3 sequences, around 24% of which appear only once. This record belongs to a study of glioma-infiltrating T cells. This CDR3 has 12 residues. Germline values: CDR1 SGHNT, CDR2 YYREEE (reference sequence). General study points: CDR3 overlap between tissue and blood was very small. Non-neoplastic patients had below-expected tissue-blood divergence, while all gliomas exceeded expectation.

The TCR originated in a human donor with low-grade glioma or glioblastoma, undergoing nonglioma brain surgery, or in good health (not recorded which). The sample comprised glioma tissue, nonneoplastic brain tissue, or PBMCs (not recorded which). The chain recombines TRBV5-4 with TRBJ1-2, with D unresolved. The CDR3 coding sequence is TGTGCCCGCAGCTATGAAAGGGCGCGCTACACCTTC. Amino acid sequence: CARSYERARYTF.